This TCR beta chain originates from a study of cytomegalovirus exposure and HLA in healthy donors. The wider study: Samples from HLA-typed donors yielded 85 million to 95 million unique TCRs in an early data release. The Caucasian-associated ancestry cluster held over 80% of around 380 genotyped donors.

The PCR was carried out with 60 Vbeta primers and 13 Jbeta primers. The repertoire was sequenced with immunoSEQ multiplex PCR; TCRdb's copy has only in-frame clones and lacks some. The repertoire holds some 94,000 clones, with 65% to 85% as singletons. In the case of this clone: Its specificity is not known.

Overall study results and limits: Per a prior analysis, the majority of TCR beta V segments were productive roughly 90% or roughly 30% of the time. The classifier, whose performance was assessed in both the original and validation cohorts, reportedly diagnosed cytomegalovirus status with high specificity and sensitivity.

CDR1 is SGHTA, CDR2 FQGNSA, per germline. V shed 2 bases, J shed 1 base, and the junction held 2 bases outside the gene matches. The CDR3 loop spans 15 amino acids. The sample was PBMCs. V is TRBV7-2 and J is TRBJ2-7; 10 nucleotides align to TRBD2. The sequence came from a man aged 40-55 years in good health and CMV-seronegative. CDR3 nucleotides: TGTGCCAGCAGCTTACAGGGACTAGCGTCCTACGAGCAGTACTTC. It yields the protein CASSLQGLASYEQYF.